Listed below are T cell receptor beta chains from one sample, sequenced in a study of T cell repertoires in cytomegalovirus infection. Using its own MiXCR run on the reads, TCRdb lists one record per CDR3 protein. The data show 650,000 to 900,000 distinct CDR3 sequences, approximately 32% seen once. These TCRs are of unknown antigen specificity. Source: cultured CD8+ T cells from PBMCs, taken from culture after CMV antigen stimulation. The receptors were gathered from a human donor in good health (CMV status not recorded). Some clones in this sample may be carry-over from other donors' samples. The CDR3 runs from the conserved cysteine through the conserved F or W. Each record gives: D gene, CDR3 length, V gene, J gene, clone size, CDR3 protein. A D gene is named only where the DNA matches it firmly. A clone size is listed for some rows: how often the clone was seen (once, few, many), or a class if it is expanded.

D: TRBD2
length: 18
V: TRBV15
J: TRBJ2-2
size: -
CDR3: CATRRTSGNQLNTGELFF

D: TRBD1
length: 12
V: TRBV6-6
J: TRBJ1-3
size: -
CDR3: CASRPGGNTIYF

D: -
length: 15
V: TRBV5-4
J: TRBJ1-3
size: -
CDR3: CASSLTRESGNTIYF

D: -
length: 15
V: TRBV4-3
J: TRBJ2-5
size: -
CDR3: CASRSWEGARETQYF

D: -
length: 14
V: TRBV6-1
J: TRBJ2-2
size: -
CDR3: CASSSDWNTGELFF

D: -
length: 14
V: TRBV12-3/TRBV12-4
J: TRBJ2-1
size: -
CDR3: CASTMTESYNEQFF

D: -
length: 12
V: TRBV6-5
J: TRBJ2-1
size: few
CDR3: CASSYSFSEQFF

D: -
length: 17
V: TRBV5-5
J: TRBJ1-4
size: few
CDR3: CASSFEGRRGAVEKLFF

D: TRBD1
length: 16
V: TRBV9
J: TRBJ1-1
size: -
CDR3: CASSVAQTGSEPKAFF

D: TRBD1
length: 14
V: TRBV6-6
J: TRBJ2-7
size: few
CDR3: CASSPWTGAYEQYF

D: TRBD2
length: 15
V: TRBV9
J: TRBJ2-3
size: -
CDR3: CASSATSGGAYTQYF

D: -
length: 11
V: TRBV12-3/TRBV12-4
J: TRBJ2-5
size: few
CDR3: CASIIRGTQYF

D: -
length: 16
V: TRBV4-1
J: TRBJ1-4
size: once
CDR3: CASSQGAGPLNEKLFF

D: TRBD1
length: 14
V: TRBV27
J: TRBJ2-1
size: -
CDR3: CASTIGTGVTEQFF

D: -
length: 16
V: TRBV15
J: TRBJ2-1
size: once
CDR3: CATSRELRSLYNEQFF

D: -
length: 15
V: TRBV6-6
J: TRBJ1-2
size: few
CDR3: CASSLRGSLTYGYTF

D: TRBD1
length: 23
V: TRBV5-1
J: TRBJ2-3
size: few
CDR3: CASSLATGGASFLNREAADTQYF

D: TRBD2
length: 15
V: TRBV2
J: TRBJ2-3
size: once
CDR3: CACSGLAGGADTQYF

D: -
length: 16
V: TRBV6-6
J: TRBJ1-5
size: -
CDR3: CASSYSNGGRNQPQHF

D: TRBD1
length: 17
V: TRBV7-3
J: TRBJ2-2
size: -
CDR3: CASSLGGQGPPNRELFF

D: TRBD1
length: 14
V: TRBV27
J: TRBJ1-2
size: few
CDR3: CASSLSEGARGYTF

D: -
length: 14
V: TRBV29-1
J: TRBJ1-2
size: -
CDR3: CSVIFGATQYGYTF

D: -
length: 14
V: TRBV2
J: TRBJ1-5
size: few
CDR3: CASSARLARQPQHF

D: TRBD1
length: 16
V: TRBV19
J: TRBJ1-6
size: once
CDR3: CASSRRRDREWSPLHF

D: TRBD2
length: 16
V: TRBV12-3/TRBV12-4
J: TRBJ2-7
size: -
CDR3: CASSFRLAGGPYEQYF

D: TRBD1
length: 16
V: TRBV7-9
J: TRBJ2-1
size: -
CDR3: CASSRQGVSSYNEQFF

D: -
length: 16
V: TRBV11-2
J: TRBJ2-5
size: few
CDR3: CASSSLWGRLQETQYF

D: -
length: 14
V: TRBV4-1
J: TRBJ2-7
size: -
CDR3: CASSQERGVYEQYF

D: TRBD2
length: 15
V: TRBV6-6
J: TRBJ2-1
size: -
CDR3: CASSGTSGGVNEQFF

D: -
length: 15
V: TRBV4-3
J: TRBJ2-5
size: -
CDR3: CASSQDPSGWETQYF

D: TRBD1
length: 14
V: TRBV7-9
J: TRBJ2-4
size: -
CDR3: CASSSDRDKNIQYF

D: TRBD1
length: 19
V: TRBV6-6
J: TRBJ2-3
size: few
CDR3: CASSYSRGQEITSTDTQYF

D: TRBD2
length: 16
V: TRBV7-9
J: TRBJ2-1
size: few
CDR3: CASSPLYGGGRDEQFF

D: -
length: 18
V: TRBV2
J: TRBJ2-3
size: -
CDR3: CASSEGAGLTASTDTQYF

D: -
length: 11
V: TRBV10-3
J: TRBJ2-7
size: few
CDR3: CAISDGYEQYF

D: -
length: 14
V: TRBV11-2
J: TRBJ1-1
size: few
CDR3: CASSSGRQDTEAFF

D: -
length: 16
V: TRBV7-3
J: TRBJ2-2
size: -
CDR3: CASSLKHSSSTGELFF

D: TRBD1
length: 17
V: TRBV20-1
J: TRBJ2-2
size: -
CDR3: CSAPARPGQGPTGELFF

D: -
length: 14
V: TRBV9
J: TRBJ1-6
size: -
CDR3: CASSVAERMSPLHF

D: -
length: 16
V: TRBV6-6
J: TRBJ2-1
size: -
CDR3: CASSSPLGGSYNEQFF